The 3 T cell receptor beta chains presented below share a single source sample, sequenced in a study of patients and donors after allogeneic stem cell transplantation (dated by TCRdb to the early 2020s). Preparation of the library involved RT-PCR. Sequencing took place on a NextSeq 550. The public reads were quality trimmed at Q25 with fastp and then assembled into clones with MiXCR by TCRdb, keeping productive beta chains. Each CDR3 protein gets just one entry, which takes the most common genes and DNA from the rows behind it. For this sample there are approximately 250,000 distinct CDR3 sequences; 12% to 15% appear just once. Around 10% of the sample is held by the ten biggest clonotypes. Specimen: blood, either unsorted or a sorted T cell fraction (not recorded which). The origin of the receptors is a human donor who was either an allogeneic HSCT recipient or a stem cell or donor lymphocyte infusion donor (not recorded which). It is not recorded whose cells these are; they may come from a transplant donor.

This clonotype was counted at least ten times. V and J are TRBV12-3 or TRBV12-4 and TRBJ1-1, with D maybe TRBD1 (5 bases). V lost 2 bases to trimming and J lost 4 bases, with 11 bases between them. The CDR3 has 14 amino acids. The CDR3 sequence: CASSLQGWGTEAFF. The CDR3 DNA follows: TGTGCCAGCAGTTTACAGGGATGGGGCACTGAAGCTTTCTTT.

This clonotype was detected only a few times. The chain carries TRBV6-5 and TRBJ2-7, with D unclear. The CDR3 extends over 14 amino acids. V was trimmed by 2 bases and J by 0 bases, leaving 8 bases between them. Looked up from germline, CDR1 is MNHEY and CDR2 is SVGAGI. The CDR3 is CASSYRGYSYEQYF. Here the CDR3 DNA reads TGTGCCAGCAGTTACCGAGGTTACTCCTACGAGCAGTACTTC.

This clonotype was seen only a few times. The chain couples TRBV7-9 to TRBJ1-2; D is unresolved. V was shortened by 5 bases and J by 2 bases, with 6 bases between the two germline ends. This CDR3 contains 12 residues. Per the germline V gene, CDR1 is SEHNR and CDR2 is FQNEAQ (reference sequence). CDR3 in amino acids: CASSLENYGYTF. Here the CDR3 DNA reads TGTGCCAGCAGCCTTGAAAACTATGGCTACACCTTC.